The 19 T cell receptor beta chains in this list originate from one sample, sequenced in a study of T cells after posttransplantation cyclophosphamide. Profiling relied on immunoSEQ multiplex PCR, and the TCRdb table lists in-frame clones only, not all of them. The table records around 8,000 clones, approximately 87% of them present only once. Treatment was busulfan-fludarabine conditioning, a marrow graft, and cyclophosphamide on days +3 and +4. Sequencing used CD4+ T cells sorted from blood, obtained approximately 1,300 days after allogeneic stem cell transplant with posttransplant cyclophosphamide. Source of these receptors: a female patient aged 45 to 65 who received an allogeneic stem cell transplant from a related donor, was CMV-positive, and had no GVHD. These T cells may partly come from the graft donor.

A note on this clone: At one end the junction does not follow the germline gene, possibly because of a read error. The chain employs TRBV5-1 and TRBJ1-3; D call uncertain. This CDR3 region has 14 residues. Germline V lookup: CDR1 SGHRS, CDR2 YFSETQ. The CDR3 protein is CASRLGGSGNTIYF. CDR3 DNA: TGCGCCAGCAGATTGGGAGGGTCCGGAAACACCATATATTTT. The variable domain in full, with the rest retrieved from reference TRBV5-1 and TRBJ1-3, is KAGVTQTPRYLIKTRGQQVTLSCSPISGHRSVSWYQQTPGQGLQFLFEYFSETQRNKGNFPGRFSGRQFSNSRSEMNVSTLELGDSALYLCASRLGGSGNTIYFGEGSWLTVV.

This chain connects TRBV7-9 to TRBJ2-5, with D unclear. CDR3 size: 14 residues. V was cut by 5 bases and J by 1 base, with 11 bases left in between. Germline values: CDR1 SEHNR, CDR2 FQNEAQ (reference sequence). The chain's CDR3 is CASSPPYSQETQYF. For the CDR3, the DNA is TGTGCCAGCAGCCCACCTTATAGCCAAGAGACCCAGTACTTC.

This chain uses TRBV5-1 with TRBJ2-7, with 10 nucleotides matching TRBD1. V was clipped by 1 base and J by 4 bases; unmatched bases: 5. Per the germline V gene, CDR1 is SGHRS and CDR2 is YFSETQ. The CDR3 is 15 residues long. This chain's CDR3 is CASSLNRDRGYEQYF. The CDR3 DNA sequence: TGCGCCAGCAGCTTGAATAGGGACAGGGGTTACGAGCAGTACTTC. The complete variable domain, with remaining parts taken from reference TRBV5-1 and TRBJ2-7, reads KAGVTQTPRYLIKTRGQQVTLSCSPISGHRSVSWYQQTPGQGLQFLFEYFSETQRNKGNFPGRFSGRQFSNSRSEMNVSTLELGDSALYLCASSLNRDRGYEQYFGPGTRLTVT.

V usage is TRBV27 and J usage is TRBJ2-3; D not resolved. There are 14 residues in the CDR3. V dropped 8 bases and J dropped 1 base, with 13 bases sitting between them. The germline gives CDR1 MNHEY, CDR2 SMNVEV (reference sequence). The CDR3 loop is CASGRERGTDTQYF. Written as DNA, the CDR3 is TGTGCCAGCGGAAGAGAACGGGGCACAGATACGCAGTATTTT.

The genes are TRBV5-1 and TRBJ2-5, with a weak D call TRBD2 (6 bases). The CDR3 spans 16 residues. Trimming cost V 2 bases and J 2 bases, with 16 bases left between them. Looked up from germline, CDR1 is SGHRS and CDR2 is YFSETQ. The CDR3 DNA is TGCGCCAGCAGCTTAACCGGGAGAATCAAGCAAGAGACCCAGTACTTC. This sequence encodes CASSLTGRIKQETQYF.

The chain employs TRBV11-1 and TRBJ1-3, with 9 bases matching TRBD1. The CDR3 extends over 15 amino acids. In germline, CDR1 is SGHAT, CDR2 FQDESV (reference sequence). After removal of 4 bases from V and 2 bases from J, the junction contained 3 bases not matched to a gene. The CDR3 region has the DNA TGTGCCAGCAGCTCGACAGGGGGGACTGGAAACACCATATATTTT. This sequence encodes CASSSTGGTGNTIYF.

V and J are TRBV7-9 and TRBJ2-7, with D possibly matching TRBD1 (6 bases). CDR1 is SEHNR, CDR2 FQNEAQ, per germline (reference sequence). Between the trimmed V and J ends, which lost 4 bases and 2 bases, there was a span of 12 bases. This CDR3 is built from 14 residues. DNA for the CDR3: TGTGCCAGCAGCTACCGGGACAAGGCCTACGAGCAGTACTTC. This gives the protein CASSYRDKAYEQYF.

This clone has only one observation. V gene TRBV5-6 combines with J gene TRBJ1-2, with 10 positions matching TRBD1. The CDR3 runs 17 residues. J lost 8 bases, V lost 5 bases, and 18 bases had no gene match. The V gene's germline CDR1 is SGHDT and CDR2 YYEEEE. CDR3 in amino acids: CASRLTRDRGRPRGYTF. The CDR3 coding sequence is TGTGCCAGCAGGTTAACCCGGGACAGGGGCCGCCCACGAGGCTACACCTTC. Complete variable domain (other parts from reference TRBV5-6 and TRBJ1-2): DAGVTQSPTHLIKTRGQQVTLRCSPKSGHDTVSWYQQALGQGPQFIFQYYEEEERQRGNFPDRFSGHQFPNYSSELNVNALLLGDSALYLCASRLTRDRGRPRGYTFGSGTRLTVV.

The chain's CDR3 is CASSVQQGDTQYF. DNA for the CDR3: TGTGCCAGCAGCGTTCAACAGGGAGATACGCAGTATTTT. This rearrangement joins TRBV9 to TRBJ2-3; a possible D gene is TRBD1 (6 bases). Germline CDR1 reads SGDLS; CDR2 reads YYNGEE. The CDR3 has 13 amino acids. The V gene lost 2 bases and the J gene lost 5 bases, with 9 bases spanning the gap.

Details on this clone: Other DNA sequences in the same sample also yield this CDR3. The chain has TRBV11-2 and TRBJ2-1, with 10 bases fitting TRBD2. Trimming at V came to 8 bases and at J to 5 bases, leaving 12 bases not matched to a gene. The CDR3 loop spans 16 amino acids. Germline CDR1 SGHAT, CDR2 FQNNGV. As DNA, the CDR3 is TGTGCCAGCGTCCGGCTAGCGGGAGTGCGACACAATGAGCAGTTCTTC. As protein: CASVRLAGVRHNEQFF.

The chain combines TRBV5-5 with TRBJ1-1; D not resolved. In germline, CDR1 is SGHKS, CDR2 YYEKEE (reference sequence). CDR3 length: 12 amino acids. Trimming took 2 bases from V and 5 from J, leaving 7 bases between them. The CDR3 nucleotides read TGTGCCAGCAGCTTCGTTCAGACTGAAGCTTTCTTT. The encoded protein is CASSFVQTEAFF.

This chain links TRBV15 with TRBJ1-3; a weak D match, TRBD1 (5 bases). V lost 2 bases to trimming and J lost 0 bases, with 11 bases between them. The CDR3 has 16 amino acids. From germline, CDR1 is LNHNV and CDR2 YYDKDF (reference sequence). CDR3 DNA: TGTGCCACCAGCAGACAGGGCTCACACTCTGGAAACACCATATATTTT. It yields the protein CATSRQGSHSGNTIYF.

The gene calls are TRBV18 and TRBJ1-1, with TRBD1 identical over 7 bases. The CDR3 has 15 amino acids. V lost 3 bases, J lost 7 bases, and 11 bases stayed unmatched. CDR1 is KGHSH, CDR2 LQKENI, per germline. This chain's CDR3 is CASSPRQGGGVEAFF. The CDR3 DNA sequence: TGTGCCAGCTCACCCAGACAGGGTGGAGGGGTTGAAGCTTTCTTT.

The chain couples TRBV7-3 to TRBJ1-2; no firm D call. The CDR3 is 14 residues long. The germline V gene has CDR1 SGHTA and CDR2 FQGTGA. Trimming stripped 2 bases from V and 1 base from J, with 8 bases between. In DNA, the CDR3 is TGTGCCAGCAGCTTAGGTAGCTATAACTATGGCTACACCTTC. It specifies CASSLGSYNYGYTF.

The gene calls are TRBV7-9 and TRBJ2-1; 8 positions match TRBD1. Trimming took 5 bases from V and 6 from J; bases not matched to a gene: 6. CDR1 and CDR2 (germline): SEHNR, FQNEAQ (reference sequence). CDR3 length: 14 residues. In DNA, the CDR3 is TGTGCCAGCAGCCAGGGGGCGGTGCTCAATGAGCAGTTCTTC. This gives the protein CASSQGAVLNEQFF.

The chain uses TRBV10-2 and TRBJ1-3; D uncertain. This CDR3 has 14 amino acids. Germline lookup yields CDR1 WSHSY and CDR2 SAAADI. The V end was cut by 6 bases, the J end by 4 bases, with 13 bases between. In DNA, the CDR3 is TGCGCCAGCAGGGATATTGCGGGGGGAAACACCATATATTTT. This sequence encodes CASRDIAGGNTIYF.

This clone was picked up one time. The rearrangement joins TRBV6-1 to TRBJ1-1; the match to TRBD1 covers 10 bases. After removal of 5 bases from V and 7 bases from J, the junction contained 7 bases not matched to a gene. There are 14 residues in the CDR3. Germline V gene data show CDR1 as MNHNS and CDR2 as SASEGT. The CDR3: CASSTGQGVFEAFF. Here the CDR3 DNA reads TGTGCCAGCAGTACCGGACAGGGGGTCTTTGAAGCTTTCTTT.

The rearrangement joins TRBV5-1 to TRBJ2-7, with D possibly TRBD2 on 6 matching bases. V lost 4 bases to trimming and J lost 1 base, with 15 bases between them. Germline CDR1 SGHRS, CDR2 YFSETQ. The CDR3 sequence is 15 residues long. The CDR3 loop reads CASSGTGLRSYEQYF. DNA for the CDR3: TGCGCCAGCAGCGGTACGGGACTCCGATCCTACGAGCAGTACTTC. Combining the CDR3 with reference TRBV5-1 and TRBJ2-7 gives the whole variable domain KAGVTQTPRYLIKTRGQQVTLSCSPISGHRSVSWYQQTPGQGLQFLFEYFSETQRNKGNFPGRFSGRQFSNSRSEMNVSTLELGDSALYLCASSGTGLRSYEQYFGPGTRLTVT.

V gene TRBV19 combines with J gene TRBJ2-7; D not certain. The V end lost 7 bases, the J end lost 0 bases, and 10 bases lay between the germline ends. Germline lookup yields CDR1 LNHDA and CDR2 SQIVND (reference sequence). This CDR3 region has 13 residues. The DNA for the CDR3 is TGTGCCAGTAAGCGAGAGTTCTCCTACGAGCAGTACTTC. This gives the protein CASKREFSYEQYF.